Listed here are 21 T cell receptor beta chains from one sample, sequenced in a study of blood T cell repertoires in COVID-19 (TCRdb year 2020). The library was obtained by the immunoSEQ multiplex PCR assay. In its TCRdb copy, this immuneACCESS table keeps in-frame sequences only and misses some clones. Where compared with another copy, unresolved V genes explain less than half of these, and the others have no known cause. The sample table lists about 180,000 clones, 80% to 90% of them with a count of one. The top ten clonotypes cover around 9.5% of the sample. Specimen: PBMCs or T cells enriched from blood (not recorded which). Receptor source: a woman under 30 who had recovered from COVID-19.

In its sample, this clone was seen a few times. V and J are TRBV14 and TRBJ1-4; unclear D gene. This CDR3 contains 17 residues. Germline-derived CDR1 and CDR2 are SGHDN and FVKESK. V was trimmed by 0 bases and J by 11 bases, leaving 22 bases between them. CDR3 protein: CASSQDDNRAIMKKLFF. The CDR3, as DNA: TGTGCCAGCAGCCAAGACGACAACCGAGCTATAATGAAGAAACTGTTTTTT.

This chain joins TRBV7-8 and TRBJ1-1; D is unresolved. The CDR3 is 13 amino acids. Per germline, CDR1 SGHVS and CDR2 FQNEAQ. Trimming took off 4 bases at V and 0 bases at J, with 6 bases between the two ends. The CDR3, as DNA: TGTGCCAGCAGCTCGAGGCTGAACACTGAAGCTTTCTTT. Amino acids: CASSSRLNTEAFF.

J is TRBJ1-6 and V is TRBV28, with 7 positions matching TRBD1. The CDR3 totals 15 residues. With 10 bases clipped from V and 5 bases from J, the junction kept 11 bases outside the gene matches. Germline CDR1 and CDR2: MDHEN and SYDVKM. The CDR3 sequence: CAIQNRGGNNSPLHF. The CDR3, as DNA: TGTGCCATACAGAACAGGGGTGGGAATAATTCACCCCTCCACTTT.

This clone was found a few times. CDR3 amino acids: CASSVGARDEAFF. The CDR3 nucleotides read TGTGCCAGCAGCGTAGGGGCACGAGATGAAGCTTTCTTT. J is TRBJ1-1 and V is TRBV9; D is unclear. Germline CDR1 reads SGDLS; CDR2 reads YYNGEE. The CDR3 loop spans 13 amino acids. The V end was cut by 0 bases, the J end by 7 bases, with 10 bases between.

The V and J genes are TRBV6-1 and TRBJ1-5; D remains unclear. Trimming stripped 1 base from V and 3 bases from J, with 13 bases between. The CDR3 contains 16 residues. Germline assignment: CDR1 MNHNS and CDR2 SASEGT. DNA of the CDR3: TGTGCCAGCAGTGAAGTACAGACCTTACCCAATCAGCCCCAGCATTTT. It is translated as CASSEVQTLPNQPQHF.

The CDR3 DNA reads TGTGCCAGCAGCGCTGGGAGGGTCACTGAAGCTTTCTTT. Residues: CASSAGRVTEAFF. The rearrangement links TRBV6-5 to TRBJ1-1; D remains ambiguous. V lost 6 bases and J lost 4, with 12 bases in between. CDR3 size: 13 residues. Looked up from germline, CDR1 is MNHEY and CDR2 is SVGAGI.

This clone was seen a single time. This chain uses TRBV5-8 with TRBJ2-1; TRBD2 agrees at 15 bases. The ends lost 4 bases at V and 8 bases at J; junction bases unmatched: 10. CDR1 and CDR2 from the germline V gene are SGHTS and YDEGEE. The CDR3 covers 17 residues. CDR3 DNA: TGTGCCAGCAGCCCCCGGACTAGCGGGAGGGCTCGCCATGAGCAGTTCTTC. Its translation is CASSPRTSGRARHEQFF.

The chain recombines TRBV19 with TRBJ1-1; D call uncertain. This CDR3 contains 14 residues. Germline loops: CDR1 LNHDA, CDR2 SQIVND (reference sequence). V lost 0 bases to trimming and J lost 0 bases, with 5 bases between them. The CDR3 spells CASSIDAVNTEAFF. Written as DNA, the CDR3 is TGTGCCAGTAGTATAGATGCAGTGAACACTGAAGCTTTCTTT.

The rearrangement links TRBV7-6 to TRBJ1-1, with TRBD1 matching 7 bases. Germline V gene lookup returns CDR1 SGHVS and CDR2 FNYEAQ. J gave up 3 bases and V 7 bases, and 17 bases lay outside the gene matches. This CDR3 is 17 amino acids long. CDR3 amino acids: CASTQWEMGRGDTEAFF. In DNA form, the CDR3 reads TGTGCCAGCACCCAGTGGGAAATGGGCAGGGGGGACACTGAAGCTTTCTTT.

Here the CDR3 reads CASSDRGAYEQYF. In DNA form, the CDR3 reads TGTGCCAGCTCCGACAGGGGGGCCTACGAGCAGTACTTC. This chain joins TRBV18 and TRBJ2-7; 9 bases are a match to TRBD1. V lost 6 bases, J lost 2 bases, and 2 bases stayed unmatched. This CDR3 spans 13 amino acids. Germline CDR1 reads KGHSH; CDR2 reads LQKENI. Complete variable domain (other parts from reference TRBV18 and TRBJ2-7): NAGVMQNPRHLVRRRGQEARLRCSPMKGHSHVYWYRQLPEEGLKFMVYLQKENIIDESGMPKERFSAEFPKEGPSILRIQQVVRGDSAAYFCASSDRGAYEQYFGPGTRLTVT.

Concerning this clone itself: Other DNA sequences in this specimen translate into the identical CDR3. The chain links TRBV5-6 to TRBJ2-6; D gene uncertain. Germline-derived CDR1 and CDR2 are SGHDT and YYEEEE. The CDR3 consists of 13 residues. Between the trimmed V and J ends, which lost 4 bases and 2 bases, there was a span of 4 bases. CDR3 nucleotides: TGTGCCAGCAGCCCGGCTGGGGCCAACGTCCTGACTTTC. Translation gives CASSPAGANVLTF.

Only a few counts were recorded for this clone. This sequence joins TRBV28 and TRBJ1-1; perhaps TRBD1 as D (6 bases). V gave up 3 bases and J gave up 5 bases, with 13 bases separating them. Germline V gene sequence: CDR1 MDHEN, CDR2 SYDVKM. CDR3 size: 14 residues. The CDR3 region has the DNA TGTGCCAGCAGTTTCGCAGGGGAATATACTGAAGCTTTCTTT. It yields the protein CASSFAGEYTEAFF. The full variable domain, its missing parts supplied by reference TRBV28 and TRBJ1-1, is DVKVTQSSRYLVKRTGEKVFLECVQDMDHENMFWYRQDPGLGLRLIYFSYDVKMKEKGDIPEGYSVSREKKERFSLILESASTNQTSMYLCASSFAGEYTEAFFGQGTRLTVV.

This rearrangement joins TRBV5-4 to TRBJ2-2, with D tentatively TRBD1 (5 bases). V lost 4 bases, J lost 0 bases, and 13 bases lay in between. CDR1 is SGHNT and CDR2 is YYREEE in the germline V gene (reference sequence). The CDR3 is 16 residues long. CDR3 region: CASSGVAGSNTGELFF. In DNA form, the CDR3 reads TGTGCCAGCAGCGGGGTGGCAGGGTCGAACACCGGGGAGCTGTTTTTT.

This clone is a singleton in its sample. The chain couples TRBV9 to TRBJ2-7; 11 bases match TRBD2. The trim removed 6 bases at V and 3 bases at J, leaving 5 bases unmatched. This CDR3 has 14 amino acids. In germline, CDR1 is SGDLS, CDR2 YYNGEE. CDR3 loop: CASTYGTSGYEQYF. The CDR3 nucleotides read TGTGCCAGCACCTACGGGACTAGCGGCTACGAGCAGTACTTC. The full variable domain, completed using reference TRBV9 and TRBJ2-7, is DSGVTQTPKHLITATGQRVTLRCSPRSGDLSVYWYQQSLDQGLQFLIQYYNGEERAKGNILERFSAQQFPDLHSELNLSSLELGDSALYFCASTYGTSGYEQYFGPGTRLTVT.

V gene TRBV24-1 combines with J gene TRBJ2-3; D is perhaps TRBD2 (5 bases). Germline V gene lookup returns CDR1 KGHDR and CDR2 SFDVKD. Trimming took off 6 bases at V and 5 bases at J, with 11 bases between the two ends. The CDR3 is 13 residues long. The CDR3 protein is CATSPRGQDTQYF. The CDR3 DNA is TGTGCCACCAGTCCCCGGGGTCAAGATACGCAGTATTTT.

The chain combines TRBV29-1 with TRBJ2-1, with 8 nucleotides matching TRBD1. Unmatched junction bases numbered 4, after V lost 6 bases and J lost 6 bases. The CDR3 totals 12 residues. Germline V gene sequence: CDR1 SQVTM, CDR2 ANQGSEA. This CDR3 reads CSVDRGGNEQFF. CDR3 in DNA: TGCAGCGTCGACAGGGGCGGCAATGAGCAGTTCTTC.

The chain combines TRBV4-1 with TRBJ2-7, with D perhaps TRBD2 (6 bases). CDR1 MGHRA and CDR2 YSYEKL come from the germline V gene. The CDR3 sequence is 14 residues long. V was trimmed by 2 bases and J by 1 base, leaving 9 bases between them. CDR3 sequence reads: CASSQLGGSYEQYF. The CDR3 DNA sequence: TGCGCCAGCAGCCAATTGGGGGGTTCCTACGAGCAGTACTTC.

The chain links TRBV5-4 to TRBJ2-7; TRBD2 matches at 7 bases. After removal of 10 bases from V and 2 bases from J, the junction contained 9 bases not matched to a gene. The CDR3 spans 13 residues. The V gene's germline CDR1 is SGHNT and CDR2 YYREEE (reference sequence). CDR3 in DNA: TGTGCCTTCCACGGGAGGACCACCTACGAGCAGTACTTC. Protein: CAFHGRTTYEQYF.

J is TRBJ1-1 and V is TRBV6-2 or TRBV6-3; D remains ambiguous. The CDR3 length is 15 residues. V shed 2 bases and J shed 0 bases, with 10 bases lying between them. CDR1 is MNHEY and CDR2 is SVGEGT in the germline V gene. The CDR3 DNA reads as TGTGCCAGCAGTTACACATACGACATGAACACTGAAGCTTTCTTT. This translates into CASSYTYDMNTEAFF.

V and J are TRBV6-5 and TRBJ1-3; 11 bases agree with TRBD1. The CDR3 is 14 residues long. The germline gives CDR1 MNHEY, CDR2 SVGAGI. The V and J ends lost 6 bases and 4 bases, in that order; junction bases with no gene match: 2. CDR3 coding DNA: TGTGCCAGCAGGGGACAGGGGGAAGGAAACACCATATATTTT. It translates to CASRGQGEGNTIYF.

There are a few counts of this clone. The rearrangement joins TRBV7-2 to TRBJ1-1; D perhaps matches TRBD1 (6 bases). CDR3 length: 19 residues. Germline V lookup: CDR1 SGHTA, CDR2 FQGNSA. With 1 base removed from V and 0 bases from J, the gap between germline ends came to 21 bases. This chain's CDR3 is CASSLVLGFRGNMNTEAFF. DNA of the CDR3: TGTGCCAGCAGCTTAGTACTGGGTTTCAGGGGAAACATGAACACTGAAGCTTTCTTT.